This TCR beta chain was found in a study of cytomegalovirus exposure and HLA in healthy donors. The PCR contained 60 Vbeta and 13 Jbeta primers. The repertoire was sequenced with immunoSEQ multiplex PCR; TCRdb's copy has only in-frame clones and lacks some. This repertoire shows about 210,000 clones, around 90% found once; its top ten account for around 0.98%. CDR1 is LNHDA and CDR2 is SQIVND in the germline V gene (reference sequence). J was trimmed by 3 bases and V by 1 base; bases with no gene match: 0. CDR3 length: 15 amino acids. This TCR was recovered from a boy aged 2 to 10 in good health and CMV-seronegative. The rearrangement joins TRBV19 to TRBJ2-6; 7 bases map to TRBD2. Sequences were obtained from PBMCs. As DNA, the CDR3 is TGTGCCAGTAGTATAGCGGGAGGTGGGGCCAACGTCCTGACTTTC. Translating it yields CASSIAGGGANVLTF.